The clone carrying this TCR beta chain occurred a few times. The target antigen is unknown. These data are taken from a study of T-cell memory formation after mild COVID-19. Study overall: Largely donor-specific sequence clusters came from a couple of donors. Findings of the study overall: Among contracting clones, CD4+ were mainly CM/EM and CD8+ enriched in EMRA.

CDR1 and CDR2 (germline): ENHRY, SYGVKD. V was pared by 4 bases and J by 3 bases, with 13 bases between. The CDR3 is made up of 14 amino acids. Using constant-segment primers, 5'RACE produced TCR alpha and TCR beta cDNA libraries carrying sample barcodes and UMIs. TCRdb reprocessed the 5' RACE reads with MiXCR, giving one entry per CDR3 protein. The data contain under 300,000 distinct CDR3 sequences, roughly 8.2% of them singletons. The sequenced material came from PBMCs or a T cell subset sorted from them (not recorded which). The receptor comes from a man aged 18 to 29 who had mild COVID-19 (a few samples of this study predate the infection). Cell type and time point are not known. This sequence joins TRBV10-3 and TRBJ2-7, with a tentative D call TRBD1 (5 bases). In DNA, the CDR3 is TGTGCCATCAGTGCCCCAACCGACAGCTACGAGCAGTACTTC. Amino acids: CAISAPTDSYEQYF.